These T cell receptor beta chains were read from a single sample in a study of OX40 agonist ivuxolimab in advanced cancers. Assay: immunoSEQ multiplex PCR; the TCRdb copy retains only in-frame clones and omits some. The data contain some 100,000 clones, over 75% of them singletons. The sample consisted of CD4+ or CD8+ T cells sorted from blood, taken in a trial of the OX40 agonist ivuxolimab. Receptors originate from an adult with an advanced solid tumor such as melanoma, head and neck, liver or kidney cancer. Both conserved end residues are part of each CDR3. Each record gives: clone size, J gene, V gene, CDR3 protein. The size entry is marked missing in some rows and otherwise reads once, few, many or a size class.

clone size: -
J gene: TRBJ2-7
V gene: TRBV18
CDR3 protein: CASSPFRTGGNEQYF

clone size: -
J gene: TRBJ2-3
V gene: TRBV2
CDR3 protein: CASSDSKDTQYF

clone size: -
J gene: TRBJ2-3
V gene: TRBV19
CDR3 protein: CASNNVSGRRTDTQYF

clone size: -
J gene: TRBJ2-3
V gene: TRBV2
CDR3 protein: CASRETGVDGDTQYF

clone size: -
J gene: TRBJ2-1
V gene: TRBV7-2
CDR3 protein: CASSLARRGPYNEQFF

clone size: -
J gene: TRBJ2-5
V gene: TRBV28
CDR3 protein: CASSSQYQETQYF

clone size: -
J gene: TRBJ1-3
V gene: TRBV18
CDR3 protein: CASSPDQGSSGNTIYF

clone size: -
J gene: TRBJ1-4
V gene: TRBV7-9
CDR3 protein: CASSLGTGGEKLFF

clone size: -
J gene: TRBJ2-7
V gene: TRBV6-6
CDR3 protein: CASSYSEGWYEQYF

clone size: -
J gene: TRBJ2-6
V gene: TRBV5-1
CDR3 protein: CASSPGTGAGANVLTF

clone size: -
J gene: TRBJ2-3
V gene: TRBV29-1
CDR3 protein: CSVTSGGVADTQYF

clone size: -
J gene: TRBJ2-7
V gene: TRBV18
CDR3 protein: CASSPARTGVEQYF

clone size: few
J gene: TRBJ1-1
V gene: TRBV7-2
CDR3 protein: CASSLSMNTEAFF

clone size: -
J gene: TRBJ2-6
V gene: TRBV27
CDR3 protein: CASSFSGANVLTF

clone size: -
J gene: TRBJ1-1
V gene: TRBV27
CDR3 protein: CASSFEFNTEAFF

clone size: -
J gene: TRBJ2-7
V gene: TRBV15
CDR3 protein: CATSSLRTGSYEQYF

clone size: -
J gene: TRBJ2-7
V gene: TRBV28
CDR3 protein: CASSLHPERGEQYF

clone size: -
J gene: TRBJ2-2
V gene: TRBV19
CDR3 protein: CASSSGQGLAGGKTGELFF

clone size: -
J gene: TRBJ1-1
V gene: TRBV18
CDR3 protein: CASSPNTGMEYAFF

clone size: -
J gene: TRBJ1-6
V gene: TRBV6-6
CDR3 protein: CASRETNRGPLHF

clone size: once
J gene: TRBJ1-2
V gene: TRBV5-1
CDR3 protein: CASTPGGTLESNYGYTF

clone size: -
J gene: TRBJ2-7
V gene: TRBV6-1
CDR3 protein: CASSEGGAIYEQYF

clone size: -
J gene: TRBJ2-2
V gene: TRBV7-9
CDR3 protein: CASSEDSHGELFF

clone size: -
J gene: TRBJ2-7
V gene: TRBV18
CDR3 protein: CASSPNTPGTGGEQYF

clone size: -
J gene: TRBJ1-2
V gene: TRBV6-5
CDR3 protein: CASSHPRGEGGYTF

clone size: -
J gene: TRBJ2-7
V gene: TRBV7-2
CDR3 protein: CASSPDPGTEYEQYF

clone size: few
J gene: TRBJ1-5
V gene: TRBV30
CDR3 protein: CAWSGGDNQPQHF

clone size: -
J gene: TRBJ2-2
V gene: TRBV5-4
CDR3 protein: CASRLGQGASGELFF

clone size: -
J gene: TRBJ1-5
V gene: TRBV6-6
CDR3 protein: CASSRRNQPQHF

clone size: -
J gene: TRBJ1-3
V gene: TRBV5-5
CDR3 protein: CASSLDDMGNTIYF

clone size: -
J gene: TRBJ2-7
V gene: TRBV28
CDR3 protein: CASSRPGLAGNSRYEQYF

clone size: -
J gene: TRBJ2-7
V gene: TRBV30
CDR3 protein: CAWSGQESYEQYF

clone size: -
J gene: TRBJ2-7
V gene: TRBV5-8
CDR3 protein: CASSGWTAPYEQYF

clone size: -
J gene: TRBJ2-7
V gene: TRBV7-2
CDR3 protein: CASSLAGSTYEQYF

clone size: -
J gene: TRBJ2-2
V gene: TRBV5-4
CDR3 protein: CASSLDTSVRSGELFF

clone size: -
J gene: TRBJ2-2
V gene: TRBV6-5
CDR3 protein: CASSWGLSGELFF

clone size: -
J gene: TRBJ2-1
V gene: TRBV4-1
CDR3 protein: CASSQAQHNEQFF

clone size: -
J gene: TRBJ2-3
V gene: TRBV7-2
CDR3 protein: CASSLPSGSTDTQYF

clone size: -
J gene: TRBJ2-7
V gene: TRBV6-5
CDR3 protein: CASSYPSSAGSYEQYF

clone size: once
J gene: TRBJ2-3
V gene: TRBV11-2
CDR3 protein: CASSLGRGGGTDTQYF

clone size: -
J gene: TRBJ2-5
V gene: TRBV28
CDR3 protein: CASRTTGGELLGETQYF

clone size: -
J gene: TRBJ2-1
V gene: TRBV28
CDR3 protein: CASSPPPPGGSHNEQFF

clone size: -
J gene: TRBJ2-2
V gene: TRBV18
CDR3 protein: CASSPWTSGSSGELFF

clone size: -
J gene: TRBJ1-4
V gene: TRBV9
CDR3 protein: CASPPPDRGGSTNEKLFF

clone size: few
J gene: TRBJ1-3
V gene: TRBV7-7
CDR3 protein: CASSLHAGNTIYF

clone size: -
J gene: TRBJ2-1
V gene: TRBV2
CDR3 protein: CATSWGEGIYNEQFF

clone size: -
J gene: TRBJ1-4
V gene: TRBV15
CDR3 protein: CATSRVPEAHGEKLFF

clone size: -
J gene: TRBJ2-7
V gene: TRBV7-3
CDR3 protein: CASSPGGDRGTYEQYF